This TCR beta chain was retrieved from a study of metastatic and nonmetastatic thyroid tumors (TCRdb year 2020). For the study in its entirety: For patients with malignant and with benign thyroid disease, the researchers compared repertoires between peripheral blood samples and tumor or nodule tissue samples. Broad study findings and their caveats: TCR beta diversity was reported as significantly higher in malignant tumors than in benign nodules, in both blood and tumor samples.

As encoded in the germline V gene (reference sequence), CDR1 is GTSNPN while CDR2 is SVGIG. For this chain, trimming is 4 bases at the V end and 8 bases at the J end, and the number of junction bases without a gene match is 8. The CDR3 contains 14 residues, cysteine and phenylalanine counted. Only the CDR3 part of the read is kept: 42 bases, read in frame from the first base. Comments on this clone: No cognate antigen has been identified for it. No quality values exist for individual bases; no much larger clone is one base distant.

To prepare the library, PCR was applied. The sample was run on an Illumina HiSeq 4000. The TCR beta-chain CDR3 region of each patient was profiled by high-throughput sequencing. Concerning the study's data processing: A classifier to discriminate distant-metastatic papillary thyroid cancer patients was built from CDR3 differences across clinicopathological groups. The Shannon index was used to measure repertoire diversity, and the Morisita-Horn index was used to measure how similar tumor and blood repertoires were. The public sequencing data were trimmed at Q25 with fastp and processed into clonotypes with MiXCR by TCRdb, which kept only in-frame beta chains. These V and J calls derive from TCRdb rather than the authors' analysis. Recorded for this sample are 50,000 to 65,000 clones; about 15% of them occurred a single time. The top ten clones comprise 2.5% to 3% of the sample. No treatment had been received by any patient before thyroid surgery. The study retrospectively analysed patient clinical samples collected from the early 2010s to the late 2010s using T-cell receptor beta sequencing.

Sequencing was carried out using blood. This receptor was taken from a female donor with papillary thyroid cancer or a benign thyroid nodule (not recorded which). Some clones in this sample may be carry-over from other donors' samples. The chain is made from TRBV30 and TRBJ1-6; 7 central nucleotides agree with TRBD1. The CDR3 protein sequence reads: CAWNRGTNDSPLHF. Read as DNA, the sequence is TGTGCCTGGAACAGGGGAACCAATGATTCACCCCTCCACTTT.